One sample yielded the 25 T cell receptor beta chains listed below, sequenced in a study of neurological immune-mediated disorders. TCRdb used MiXCR to reprocess the 5' RACE reads, holding one entry per CDR3 protein. The sample has 28,000 or so distinct CDR3 sequences; more than 20% are singletons. The sample comprised PBMCs. Receptors were obtained from a woman in her fifties or sixties in good health.

This clonotype has at least ten counts. The chain combines TRBV12-3 or TRBV12-4 with TRBJ2-2; unclear D gene. The ends were cut back, 1 base at V and 2 bases at J, with 8 bases in the middle. CDR3 size: 15 residues. This chain's CDR3 is CASSLGPDNTGELFF. DNA of the CDR3: TGTGCCAGCAGTTTAGGGCCGGACAACACCGGGGAGCTGTTTTTT.

In this sample, this clonotype turned up many times. V gene TRBV12-3 or TRBV12-4 combines with J gene TRBJ2-1; 7 bases fit TRBD2. The CDR3 covers 14 residues. V dropped 6 bases and J dropped 4; count of bases not matched to a gene: 6. The chain's CDR3 is CASRSSGAYNEQFF. The DNA of the CDR3 is TGTGCCAGCAGATCGAGCGGGGCTTACAATGAGCAGTTCTTC.

The chain uses TRBV6-5 and TRBJ2-7, with D tentatively TRBD1 (6 bases). Trimming removed 0 bases at V and 4 bases at J, with 13 bases between. The germline V gene encodes CDR1 MNHEY and CDR2 SVGAGI. The CDR3 totals 15 residues. In nucleotides, the CDR3 is TGTGCCAGCAGTTACTCGACCGGGACACTGTACGAGCAGTACTTC. Protein: CASSYSTGTLYEQYF.

This clonotype was picked up many times. The gene calls are TRBV14 and TRBJ2-4, with 9 bases identical to TRBD1. V was clipped by 2 bases and J by 3 bases; unmatched bases: 5. Germline V gene data show CDR1 as SGHDN and CDR2 as FVKESK. CDR3 size: 16 residues. The CDR3 bases are TGTGCCAGCAGCCAATACAGGGGGCCCTTCAAAAACATTCAGTACTTC. Residues: CASSQYRGPFKNIQYF.

In this sample, this clonotype turned up many times. V usage is TRBV9 and J usage is TRBJ2-2; 12 bases align to TRBD2. The germline CDR1 and CDR2 sequences are SGDLS and YYNGEE. The trim removed 0 bases at V and 0 bases at J, leaving 6 bases unmatched. CDR3 length equals 19 residues. CDR3 sequence reads: CASSVAVTSGGSNTGELFF. For the CDR3, the DNA is TGTGCCAGCAGCGTAGCTGTAACTAGCGGGGGGTCGAACACCGGGGAGCTGTTTTTT.

Regarding this clonotype: A much larger clone sits a single nucleotide away, making a read error possible. Lacking the conserved final phenylalanine or tryptophan, this CDR3 likely reflects a read error. The chain links TRBV29-1 to TRBJ1-1; D gene ambiguous. The V gene lost 3 bases and the J gene lost 1 base, with 0 bases spanning the gap. The CDR3 is made up of 10 amino acids. Looked up from germline, CDR1 is SQVTM and CDR2 is ANQGSEA. The CDR3 spells CSVENTEAFS. CDR3 nucleotides: TGCAGCGTTGAGAACACTGAAGCTTTCTCT.

This clonotype has at least ten counts. V is TRBV2 and J is TRBJ2-7; the match to TRBD1 covers 10 bases. Trimming cost V 7 bases and J 4 bases; bases outside gene matches: 7. Germline CDR1 is SNHLY and CDR2 is FYNNEI. This CDR3 has 14 residues. As DNA, the CDR3 is TGTGCCAGCACACCGACAGGGGGCGGATACGAGCAGTACTTC. Residues: CASTPTGGGYEQYF. Drawing the rest from reference TRBV2 and TRBJ2-7, the complete variable domain is EPEVTQTPSHQVTQMGQEVILRCVPISNHLYFYWYRQILGQKVEFLVSFYNNEISEKSEIFDDQFSVERPDGSNFTLKIRSTKLEDSAMYFCASTPTGGGYEQYFGPGTRLTVT.

By sample share, this clonotype is medium-sized. The chain uses TRBV12-3 or TRBV12-4 and TRBJ2-7; 11 bases align to TRBD2. With V trimmed by 7 bases and J by 4 bases, 9 bases remained unmatched. CDR3 length: 15 amino acids. CDR3 DNA sequence: TGTGCCAGCACCATGGGACTAGCGGACCCTTACGAGCAGTACTTC. Translating gives CASTMGLADPYEQYF.

This clonotype was recorded many times. The chain employs TRBV9 and TRBJ1-1, with 9 bases identical to TRBD1. CDR1 SGDLS and CDR2 YYNGEE come from the germline V gene. This CDR3 region has 13 residues. Trimming cost V 0 bases and J 11 bases; bases outside gene matches: 5. As DNA, the CDR3 is TGTGCCAGCAGCGTAGGAGGGACAGGGAAGGCTTTCTTT. Protein: CASSVGGTGKAFF.

This clonotype turned up a few times. The chain carries TRBV6-2 or TRBV6-3 and TRBJ1-2; D unclear. Trimming removed 8 bases at V and 4 bases at J, with 17 bases between. This CDR3 contains 14 residues. Germline V gene data show CDR1 as MNHEY and CDR2 as SVGEGT. CDR3 amino acids: CASRIRTDLYGYTF. Here the CDR3 DNA reads TGTGCCAGCCGAATCAGGACCGACCTCTATGGCTACACCTTC.

Turning to this clonotype: One end of the junction varies from germline; a read error may be responsible. CDR3 sequence reads: CASSFNNPSNTGELVF. CDR3 nucleotides: TGTGCCAGCAGCTTCAATAATCCCTCGAACACCGGGGAGCTGGTTTTT. The J gene is TRBJ2-2, the V gene TRBV7-3; TRBD2 might be the D (5 bases). Germline loops: CDR1 SGHTA, CDR2 FQGTGA. The length of the CDR3 is 16 residues.

V usage is TRBV11-3 and J usage is TRBJ2-3, with D unresolved. CDR1 and CDR2 from the germline V gene are SGHNT and YENEEA. The CDR3 contains 12 residues. Trimming left V 2 bases short and J 6 bases short, with 6 bases between. CDR3 residues: CASSLHGDTQYF. The DNA for the CDR3 is TGTGCCAGCAGCTTACACGGGGATACGCAGTATTTT.

The chain carries TRBV4-3 and TRBJ1-1; D not certain. Per the germline V gene, CDR1 is LGHNA and CDR2 is YSLEER. The CDR3 is made up of 14 amino acids. Trimming left V 1 base short and J 1 base short, with 7 bases between. DNA of the CDR3: TGCGCCAGCAGCCAAGGGATGGGGAACACTGAAGCTTTCTTT. Translation: CASSQGMGNTEAFF.

On this clonotype itself: This may come from a read error, since a much larger clone is one base off. The V call is TRBV2, the J call TRBJ2-3; D is perhaps TRBD1 (6 bases). Germline V gene lookup returns CDR1 SNHLY and CDR2 FYNNEI. The CDR3 totals 15 residues. Trimming took 4 bases from V and 3 from J, leaving 14 bases between them. The CDR3 loop reads CASSVLEGDTDTQYF. CDR3 nucleotides: TGTGCCAGCAGTGTGCTCGAGGGGGATACAGATACGCAGTATTTT.

This clonotype showed up many times. The rearrangement joins TRBV5-1 to TRBJ1-2, with D possibly being TRBD1 (5 bases). Trimming left V 0 bases short and J 3 bases short, with 6 bases between. Germline CDR1 and CDR2: SGHRS and YFSETQ. This CDR3 contains 13 residues. The CDR3 DNA is TGCGCCAGCAGCTTGGGAGGGGACTATGGCTACACCTTC. Its protein product is CASSLGGDYGYTF.

This chain connects TRBV7-8 to TRBJ2-7; TRBD1 agrees at 8 bases. V was clipped by 2 bases and J by 7 bases; unmatched bases: 7. The CDR3 covers 14 residues. Per the germline V gene, CDR1 is SGHVS and CDR2 is FQNEAQ. The CDR3 loop reads CASSLLQGAQEQYF. The CDR3 coding sequence is TGTGCCAGCAGCTTATTGCAGGGGGCGCAAGAGCAGTACTTC. The variable domain in full, with the rest retrieved from reference TRBV7-8 and TRBJ2-7, is GAGVSQSPRYKVAKRGQDVALRCDPISGHVSLFWYQQALGQGPEFLTYFQNEAQLDKSGLPSDRFFAERPEGSVSTLKIQRTQQEDSAVYLCASSLLQGAQEQYFGPGTRLTVT.

The sample holds many counts of this clonotype. The chain links TRBV5-1 to TRBJ2-3; 7 bases match TRBD2. Germline CDR1 and CDR2: SGHRS and YFSETQ. The length of the CDR3 is 16 residues. The V gene end was trimmed by 3 bases and the J gene end by 2 bases; junction bases not matched to a gene: 9. The CDR3 loop reads CASSYLTSLDTDTQYF. The CDR3 DNA reads as TGCGCCAGCAGCTACCTGACTAGCCTCGACACAGATACGCAGTATTTT. Full variable domain (outside the CDR3, taken from reference TRBV5-1 and TRBJ2-3): KAGVTQTPRYLIKTRGQQVTLSCSPISGHRSVSWYQQTPGQGLQFLFEYFSETQRNKGNFPGRFSGRQFSNSRSEMNVSTLELGDSALYLCASSYLTSLDTDTQYFGPGTRLTVL.

This clonotype has a count of ten or more. The rearrangement uses TRBV5-1 and TRBJ2-3; D is ambiguous. Trimming took 4 bases from V and 0 from J, leaving 12 bases between them. Germline CDR1 and CDR2: SGHRS and YFSETQ. The length of the CDR3 is 15 residues. CDR3 DNA: TGCGCCAGCAGCCCGGACGCCGGGAGCACAGATACGCAGTATTTT. Its translation: CASSPDAGSTDTQYF.

This clonotype appeared many times. The rearrangement joins TRBV7-2 to TRBJ2-2; 8 bases match TRBD2. The V segment lost 5 bases and the J segment 2 bases; nucleotides outside the gene matches: 10. Per germline, CDR1 SGHTA and CDR2 FQGNSA. The CDR3 is 17 amino acids. CDR3 loop: CASSRGSGGVNTGELFF. The CDR3, as DNA: TGTGCCAGCAGCCGGGGGAGCGGGGGAGTAAACACCGGGGAGCTGTTTTTT. Full variable domain (rest looked up from reference TRBV7-2 and TRBJ2-2): GAGVSQSPSNKVTEKGKDVELRCDPISGHTALYWYRQSLGQGLEFLIYFQGNSAPDKSGLPSDRFSAERTGGSVSTLTIQRTQQEDSAVYLCASSRGSGGVNTGELFFGEGSRLTVL.

There are many counts of this clonotype. CDR3 in amino acids: CASSQEGQILMNTEAFF. The CDR3 DNA reads TGCGCCAGCAGCCAAGAAGGACAGATACTGATGAACACTGAAGCTTTCTTT. V and J are TRBV4-3 and TRBJ1-1, with D possibly matching TRBD1 (6 bases). This CDR3 region has 17 residues. The germline V gene has CDR1 LGHNA and CDR2 YSLEER. Trimming cost V 0 bases and J 0 bases, with 14 bases left between them.

This clonotype has ten or more counts. V and J are TRBV5-1 and TRBJ2-7; 9 bases match TRBD1. This CDR3 has 15 amino acids. V shed 0 bases and J 1 base; nucleotides not matched to a gene: 2. The germline V gene has CDR1 SGHRS and CDR2 YFSETQ. The chain's CDR3 is CASSLGQGGSYEQYF. CDR3 nucleotide sequence: TGCGCCAGCAGCTTGGGACAGGGGGGGTCCTACGAGCAGTACTTC.

In its sample, this clonotype was seen a few times. This chain connects TRBV28 to TRBJ2-7, with D tentatively TRBD1 or TRBD2 (5 bases each). This CDR3 contains 14 residues. V lost 2 bases and J lost 6, with 14 bases in between. Germline CDR1 is MDHEN and CDR2 is SYDVKM. The CDR3 coding sequence is TGTGCCAGCAGTTTAATATCTCGGGGCGGCGAGCAGTACTTC. It specifies CASSLISRGGEQYF.

This clonotype was seen many times. The chain links TRBV7-2 to TRBJ2-1; TRBD2 matches 9 bases. Germline trimming cut 2 bases from V and 8 bases from J; bases unmatched to any gene: 10. The CDR3 extends over 16 amino acids. CDR1 is SGHTA and CDR2 is FQGNSA in the germline V gene. CDR3 nucleotides: TGTGCCAGCAGCTTACCTGCGGGGGGGCCTAAAGATGAGCAGTTCTTC. This sequence encodes CASSLPAGGPKDEQFF.

Turning to this clonotype: This may be a read error, as it is one base from a much larger clone. The rearrangement uses TRBV24-1 and TRBJ2-3; possible D gene TRBD1, 5 bases. This CDR3 contains 16 residues. Trimming stripped 2 bases from V and 7 bases from J, with 18 bases between. Per the germline V gene, CDR1 is KGHDR and CDR2 is SFDVKD. CDR3 sequence (DNA): TGTGCCACCAGTGATTCAATAGGGGCCCTGGGTAATACGCAGTATTTT. This translates into CATSDSIGALGNTQYF.

There are a few counts of this clonotype. The rearrangement uses TRBV29-1 and TRBJ2-1; D gene uncertain. CDR3 length equals 15 residues. Germline V gene lookup returns CDR1 SQVTM and CDR2 ANQGSEA. V lost 2 bases, J lost 8 bases, and 19 bases lay in between. In DNA form, the CDR3 reads TGCAGCGTTGAATTTCCCATGGGCAATCTCGATGAGCAGTTCTTC. Protein sequence: CSVEFPMGNLDEQFF.